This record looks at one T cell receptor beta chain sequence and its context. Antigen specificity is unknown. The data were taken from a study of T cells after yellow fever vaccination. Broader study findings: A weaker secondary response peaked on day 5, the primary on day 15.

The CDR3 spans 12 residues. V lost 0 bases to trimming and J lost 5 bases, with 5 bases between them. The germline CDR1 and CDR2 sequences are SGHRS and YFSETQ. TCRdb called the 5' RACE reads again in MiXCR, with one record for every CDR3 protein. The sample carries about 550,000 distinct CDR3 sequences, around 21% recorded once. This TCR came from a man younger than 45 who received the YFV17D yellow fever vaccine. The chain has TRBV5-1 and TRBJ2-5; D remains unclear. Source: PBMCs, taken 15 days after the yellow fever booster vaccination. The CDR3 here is CASSLEAETQYF. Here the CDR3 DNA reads TGCGCCAGCAGCTTGGAGGCGGAGACCCAGTACTTC.